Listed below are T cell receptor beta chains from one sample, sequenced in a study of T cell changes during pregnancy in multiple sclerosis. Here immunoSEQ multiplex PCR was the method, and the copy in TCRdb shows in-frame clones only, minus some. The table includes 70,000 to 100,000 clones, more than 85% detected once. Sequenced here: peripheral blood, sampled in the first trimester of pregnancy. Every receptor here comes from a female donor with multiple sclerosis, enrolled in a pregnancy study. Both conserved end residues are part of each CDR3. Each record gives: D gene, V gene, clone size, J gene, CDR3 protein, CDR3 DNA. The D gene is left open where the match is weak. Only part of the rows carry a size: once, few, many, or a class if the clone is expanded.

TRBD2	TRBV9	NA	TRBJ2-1	CASSGPGLAGVVEQFF	TGTGCCAGCAGCGGCCCGGGACTAGCGGGAGTCGTTGAGCAGTTCTTC
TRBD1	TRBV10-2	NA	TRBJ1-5	CASSLQGANQPQHF	TGCGCCAGCAGTTTACAGGGGGCCAATCAGCCCCAGCATTTT
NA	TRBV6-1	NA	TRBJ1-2	CASTSQGRLGYTF	TGTGCCAGCACCTCTCAGGGCCGATTAGGATACACCTTC
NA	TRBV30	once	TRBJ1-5	CAWSGGLNQPQHF	TGTGCCTGGAGTGGGGGCCTCAATCAGCCCCAGCATTTT
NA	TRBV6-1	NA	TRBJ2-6	CASAVAGANVLTF	TGTGCCAGCGCAGTAGCCGGGGCCAACGTCCTGACTTTC
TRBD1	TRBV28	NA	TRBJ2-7	CASSPRTGGYEQYF	TGTGCCAGCAGTCCACGGACAGGCGGGTACGAGCAGTACTTC
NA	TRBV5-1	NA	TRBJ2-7	CASSLPRQDLAYEQYF	TGCGCCAGCAGCTTGCCAAGACAGGACCTAGCCTACGAGCAGTACTTC
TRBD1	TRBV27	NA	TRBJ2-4	CASSFTGVENIQYF	TGTGCCAGCAGTTTCACAGGGGTAGAAAACATTCAGTACTTC
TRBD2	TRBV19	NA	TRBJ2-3	CASSILAGAGTDTQYF	TGTGCCAGTAGTATCCTAGCGGGAGCAGGCACAGATACGCAGTATTTT
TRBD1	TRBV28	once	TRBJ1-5	CASSPTGHRGGYSNQPQHF	TGTGCCAGCAGTCCTACGGGACACAGGGGGGGTTATAGCAATCAGCCCCAGCATTTT
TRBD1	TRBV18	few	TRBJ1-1	CASSSRAGTGVGTEAFF	TGTGCCAGCTCATCCCGAGCCGGGACAGGGGTCGGCACTGAAGCTTTCTTT
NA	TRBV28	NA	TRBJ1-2	CASSWNRNYGYTF	TGTGCCAGCAGTTGGAACAGGAACTATGGCTACACCTTC
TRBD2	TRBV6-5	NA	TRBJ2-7	CASSYAPSGGAYEQYF	TGTGCCAGCAGTTACGCCCCTAGCGGAGGCGCCTACGAGCAGTACTTC
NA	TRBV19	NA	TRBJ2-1	CASSAGVGEQFF	TGTGCCAGTAGTGCCGGAGTGGGTGAGCAGTTCTTC
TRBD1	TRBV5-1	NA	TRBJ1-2	CASSLRGRQGYTF	TGCGCCAGCAGCTTGAGGGGGCGTCAGGGCTACACCTTC
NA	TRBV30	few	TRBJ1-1	CAWSVLGGREGAFF	TGTGCCTGGAGTGTACTAGGCGGTAGGGAGGGAGCTTTCTTT